These T cell receptor beta chains were read from a single sample in a study of blood T cell repertoires in COVID-19. The protocol was immunoSEQ multiplex PCR, while the TCRdb copy is restricted to in-frame clones and leaves out a portion. The sample records roughly 200,000 clones, more than 75% being singletons. The sample was peripheral blood. The receptors were gathered from a woman between 55 and 75 years old with COVID-19, enrolled during active disease. The CDR3 runs from the conserved cysteine through the conserved F or W. A D gene is named only where the DNA matches it firmly. The size entry is marked missing in some rows and otherwise reads once, few, many or a size class.

D,J,V,size,CDR3,DNA
.,TRBJ2-1,TRBV4-3,.,CASSQDLASTQFF,TGCGCCAGCAGCCAAGATCTCGCGAGTACGCAGTTCTTC
.,TRBJ1-2,TRBV5-1,once,CASSFPNHGGVSAPGYTF,TGCGCCAGCAGCTTCCCCAACCACGGAGGCGTGTCCGCGCCCGGCTACACCTTC
.,TRBJ2-7,TRBV5-1,.,CASSLVGASYEQYF,TGCGCCAGCAGCTTGGTTGGGGCCTCCTACGAGCAGTACTTC
TRBD2,TRBJ2-1,TRBV29-1,.,CSGSRAGGPNEQFF,TGCAGCGGTAGCCGAGCGGGAGGGCCTAATGAGCAGTTCTTC
TRBD1,TRBJ1-4,TRBV27,.,CASSYSAPGQYEKLFF,TGTGCCAGCAGTTACTCGGCTCCGGGACAGTATGAAAAACTGTTTTTT
.,TRBJ1-2,TRBV28,once,CASSPRMPGVYGYTF,TGTGCCAGCAGTCCAAGGATGCCGGGGGTCTATGGCTACACCTTC
TRBD1,TRBJ2-7,TRBV6-5,.,CASSPDRWSYEQYF,TGTGCCAGCAGCCCGGACAGGTGGAGCTACGAGCAGTACTTC
TRBD1,TRBJ2-1,TRBV18,.,CASSPLRTGMANEQFF,TGTGCCAGCTCACCATTAAGGACAGGGATGGCCAATGAGCAGTTCTTC
TRBD2,TRBJ2-1,TRBV15,.,CATSRISLSSGGNEQFF,TGTGCCACCAGCAGAATCTCGCTTTCTAGCGGGGGCAATGAGCAGTTCTTC
.,TRBJ1-6,TRBV10-2,.,CASSESRGSYNSPLHF,TGCGCCAGCAGTGAGTCCAGGGGTTCCTATAATTCACCCCTCCACTTT
TRBD1,TRBJ2-2,TRBV9,.,CASSTGTDANTGELFF,TGTGCCAGTAGCACCGGGACAGATGCGAACACCGGGGAGCTGTTTTTT
TRBD1,TRBJ1-4,TRBV5-1,.,CASSLNRGPNEKLFF,TGCGCCAGCAGCTTAAACAGGGGACCTAATGAAAAACTGTTTTTT
.,TRBJ2-3,TRBV28,.,CASSGIFTDTQYF,TGTGCCAGCAGCGGGATATTTACAGATACGCAGTATTTT
TRBD1,TRBJ1-1,TRBV6-5,few,CASIKGQAMNTEAFF,TGTGCCAGCATAAAAGGACAGGCCATGAACACTGAAGCTTTCTTT
.,TRBJ1-1,TRBV7-2,.,CASSPGVTNTEAFF,TGTGCCAGCAGCCCGGGAGTCACGAACACTGAAGCTTTCTTT
TRBD1,TRBJ2-3,TRBV7-2,.,CASSLGGDSSLDTQYF,TGTGCCAGCAGCTTAGGAGGGGACAGCTCCCTAGATACGCAGTATTTT
.,TRBJ2-5,TRBV18,.,CASSPFPGERETQYF,TGTGCCAGCTCACCCTTCCCCGGGGAGAGAGAGACCCAGTACTTC
TRBD2,TRBJ2-1,TRBV11-1,.,CASSFRRGVYNEQFF,TGTGCCAGCAGCTTCCGTCGGGGGGTTTACAATGAGCAGTTCTTC
.,TRBJ2-2,TRBV7-3,few,CASRGSSTGELFF,TGTGCCAGCAGAGGGAGCAGCACCGGGGAGCTGTTTTTT
TRBD2,TRBJ2-4,TRBV19,.,CAVRGLAGDPDIQYF,TGTGCCGTCAGGGGTTTAGCGGGAGATCCCGACATTCAGTACTTC
.,TRBJ2-1,TRBV15,.,CATSRVLSGEQFF,TGTGCCACCAGCAGGGTGCTTAGCGGCGAGCAGTTCTTC
TRBD2,TRBJ2-1,TRBV4-2,.,CASSQELASGVVHEQFF,TGTGCCAGCAGCCAAGAGCTCGCTAGCGGGGTGGTCCATGAGCAGTTCTTC
.,TRBJ1-6,TRBV5-6,.,CASSLAGTGPYSPLHF,TGTGCCAGCAGCTTGGCCGGAACAGGGCCTTATTCACCCCTCCACTTT
.,TRBJ2-1,TRBV11-3,many,CASSPTPAAPEQFF,TGTGCCAGCAGCCCCACTCCGGCGGCCCCTGAGCAGTTCTTC
TRBD1,TRBJ1-3,TRBV27,.,CASSPRGTGRLSGNTIYF,TGTGCCAGCAGTCCCCGGGGGACAGGGCGTCTCTCTGGAAACACCATATATTTT
TRBD2,TRBJ2-3,TRBV4-1,.,CASSQDRGGSFTDTQYF,TGCGCCAGCAGCCAAGATCGGGGGGGCAGTTTCACAGATACGCAGTATTTT
TRBD2,TRBJ2-7,TRBV5-1,.,CASSLAGGIDEQYF,TGCGCCAGCAGCTTAGCGGGAGGCATAGACGAGCAGTACTTC
.,TRBJ1-1,TRBV5-5,.,CASSAQGNTEAFF,TGTGCCAGCAGCGCGCAGGGGAACACTGAAGCTTTCTTT
.,TRBJ2-7,TRBV12-3/TRBV12-4,.,CASGERTYEQYF,TGTGCCAGCGGGGAGCGGACCTACGAGCAGTACTTC
.,TRBJ1-6,TRBV27,few,CASSLSGGQSPLHF,TGTGCCAGCAGCCTGTCGGGGGGCCAATCACCCCTCCACTTT
.,TRBJ1-4,TRBV2,.,CASRRQLGSEKLFF,TGTGCCAGCCGGCGACAGTTGGGTAGTGAAAAACTGTTTTTT
.,TRBJ1-2,TRBV5-1,once,CASSLVRGGQNGYTF,TGCGCCAGCAGCTTGGTACGGGGGGGTCAGAATGGCTACACCTTC
.,TRBJ2-2,TRBV7-3,.,CASSHLTGELFF,TGTGCCAGCAGCCATTTGACCGGGGAGCTGTTTTTT
TRBD1,TRBJ1-1,TRBV14,.,CASSPTGSRNTEAFF,TGTGCCAGCAGCCCGACAGGGTCGCGGAACACTGAAGCTTTCTTT
TRBD1,TRBJ1-2,TRBV19,.,CASSPTGGHGYTF,TGTGCCAGTAGCCCGACAGGGGGACATGGCTACACCTTC
TRBD1,TRBJ1-5,TRBV28,once,CASSFLTRGQGQPQHF,TGTGCCAGCAGTTTCCTTACTAGGGGACAGGGGCAGCCCCAGCATTTT
TRBD2,TRBJ2-1,TRBV7-6,.,CASSLGFGGSAMKINEQFF,TGTGCCAGCAGCTTGGGGTTTGGCGGGAGCGCCATGAAGATTAATGAGCAGTTCTTC
TRBD2,TRBJ2-3,TRBV6-4,medium-sized,CASSTSGTDTQYF,TGTGCCAGCAGTACTAGCGGCACAGATACGCAGTATTTT
TRBD1,TRBJ1-1,TRBV7-2,.,CASSFDRGRAEAFF,TGTGCCAGCAGCTTTGACAGGGGGAGAGCTGAAGCTTTCTTT
.,TRBJ1-6,TRBV15,few,CATSRGAVYNSPLHF,TGTGCCACCAGCAGAGGGGCAGTCTATAATTCACCCCTCCACTTT
.,TRBJ1-1,TRBV5-1,.,CASSLTGRAFF,TGCGCCAGCAGCTTGACAGGGAGAGCTTTCTTT
TRBD1,TRBJ1-5,TRBV5-6,.,CASSLQGIGINQPQHF,TGTGCCAGCAGCTTACAGGGGATAGGAATCAATCAGCCCCAGCATTTT
.,TRBJ1-5,TRBV5-6,.,CASSPYGSNQPQHF,TGTGCCAGCAGCCCGTACGGGAGCAATCAGCCCCAGCATTTT
TRBD1,TRBJ1-2,TRBV27,.,CASSQRGPNGGYTF,TGTGCCAGCAGCCAGAGGGGGCCGAATGGAGGCTACACCTTC
.,TRBJ1-1,TRBV29-1,.,CSVGVRGFDTEAFF,TGCAGCGTTGGGGTGAGGGGGTTCGACACTGAAGCTTTCTTT
.,TRBJ1-1,TRBV5-6,once,CASSLIDHPGGTEAFF,TGTGCCAGCAGCTTAATCGACCACCCAGGTGGCACTGAAGCTTTCTTT
.,TRBJ2-1,TRBV5-4,.,CASSLGGGSYNEQFF,TGTGCCAGCAGCTTGGGTGGGGGCTCTTACAATGAGCAGTTCTTC
TRBD1,TRBJ2-1,TRBV6-6,few,CASSQLGQGLYNEQFF,TGTGCCAGCAGTCAACTCGGACAGGGGCTATACAATGAGCAGTTCTTC